A single sample gave rise to the 8 T cell receptor beta chains below, sequenced in a study of blood T cell repertoires in COVID-19. TCRdb keeps only in-frame clones here, not all; method: immunoSEQ multiplex PCR. The sample contains roughly 200,000 clones, 87% of which appear only once. The sample consisted of PBMCs or T cells enriched from blood (not recorded which). The receptors derive from a man between 25 and 39 years old in a cohort exposed to, infected with or recovered from COVID-19 (not recorded which).

The chain combines TRBV5-1 with TRBJ1-1; 9 bases are shared with TRBD1. The CDR3 loop spans 16 amino acids. The junction had 10 bases not matched to a gene; V was cut back by 2 bases and J by 5 bases. CDR1 and CDR2 from the germline V gene are SGHRS and YFSETQ. This CDR3 is CASSFPGTGRTTEAFF. In DNA, the CDR3 is TGCGCCAGCAGCTTTCCCGGGACAGGGAGGACGACTGAAGCTTTCTTT.

This sequence joins TRBV27 and TRBJ1-2; 8 nucleotides match TRBD1. In germline, CDR1 is MNHEY, CDR2 SMNVEV (reference sequence). The CDR3 has 15 residues. Trimming at V came to 4 bases and at J to 6 bases, leaving 10 bases not matched to a gene. The DNA of the CDR3 is TGTGCCAGCAGTTCGTCGACAGGGGTGAGGGATGGCTACACCTTC. It encodes CASSSSTGVRDGYTF.

This chain links TRBV12-3 or TRBV12-4 with TRBJ1-1; D is unresolved. V dropped 5 bases and J dropped 3 bases, with 10 bases sitting between them. The CDR3 has 13 amino acids. The CDR3 nucleotides read TGTGCCAGCAGTGGAACTGGAGACACTGAAGCTTTCTTT. Translating gives CASSGTGDTEAFF.

The genes are TRBV5-1 and TRBJ2-3, with 7 positions matching TRBD1. CDR1 is SGHRS and CDR2 is YFSETQ in the germline V gene. The CDR3 is made up of 15 amino acids. V lost 2 bases and J lost 0; bases outside the gene matches: 3. CDR3: CASSFQGDSTDTQYF. The CDR3 region has the DNA TGCGCCAGCAGCTTCCAGGGGGATAGCACAGATACGCAGTATTTT.

This sequence joins TRBV19 and TRBJ1-5; possible D gene TRBD1, 5 bases. V shed 1 base and J shed 11 bases, with 9 bases lying between them. The V gene's germline CDR1 is LNHDA and CDR2 SQIVND (reference sequence). The CDR3 length is 12 residues. CDR3 sequence reads: CASSIAGRTQHF. The DNA for the CDR3 is TGTGCCAGTAGTATAGCAGGGCGAACCCAGCATTTT.

This chain joins TRBV10-2 and TRBJ2-7; 11 bases map to TRBD2. CDR1 and CDR2 (germline): WSHSY, SAAADI. This CDR3 is built from 19 residues. The V gene end was trimmed by 6 bases and the J gene end by 1 base; junction bases not matched to a gene: 17. DNA of the CDR3: TGCGCCAGCAGCGGATGGCTAGCGGGAGGAAAAGCGCTATCCTACGAGCAGTACTTC. Protein: CASSGWLAGGKALSYEQYF.

The chain recombines TRBV28 with TRBJ1-1, with D maybe TRBD1 (5 bases). The length of the CDR3 is 12 residues. The germline gives CDR1 MDHEN, CDR2 SYDVKM. The germline V and J ends were trimmed by 4 bases and 10 bases, with 13 bases remaining between them. The CDR3 loop reads CASSSGGFRAFF. DNA of the CDR3: TGTGCCAGCAGTTCGGGGGGATTTCGAGCTTTCTTT.

The V gene is TRBV4-1, the J gene TRBJ2-7; D may be TRBD1 (6 bases). The CDR3 runs 14 residues. Per germline, CDR1 MGHRA and CDR2 YSYEKL. With 0 bases removed from V and 2 bases from J, the gap between germline ends came to 8 bases. CDR3 loop: CASSQEKGAYEQYF. The DNA for the CDR3 is TGCGCCAGCAGCCAAGAAAAGGGGGCCTACGAGCAGTACTTC.